These 7 T cell receptor beta chains came from one sample sequenced in a study of shared clonotypes between healthy human individuals. TCRdb keeps only in-frame clones here, not all; method: immunoSEQ multiplex PCR. The data show a few hundred thousand clones, around 70% seen once. Specimen: memory CD4+ T cells sorted from blood. Subset: CD45RA-negative fraction. The receptors originated from a man aged 25-40 years in good health.

Only a few counts were recorded for this clone. This chain connects TRBV6-4 to TRBJ2-3; the D gene is possibly TRBD1 (5 bases). In germline, CDR1 is MRHNA, CDR2 SNTAGT. The CDR3 sequence is 15 residues long. V shed 2 bases and J shed 5 bases, with 14 bases lying between them. CDR3 sequence: CASSDGPQGGDTQYF. In DNA form, the CDR3 reads TGTGCCAGCAGTGACGGGCCGCAGGGTGGAGATACGCAGTATTTT.

J is TRBJ2-1 and V is TRBV11-3, with D tentatively TRBD1 or TRBD2 (5 bases each). Germline V gene lookup returns CDR1 SGHNT and CDR2 YENEEA. The length of the CDR3 is 13 residues. The V end was cut by 6 bases, the J end by 10 bases, with 16 bases between. CDR3 amino acids: CASRRDPLGEQFF. The DNA for the CDR3 is TGTGCCAGCAGACGGGACCCCCTGGGGGAGCAGTTCTTC.

This clone showed up just once. The chain links TRBV6-6 to TRBJ2-4; D ambiguous. This CDR3 is 16 amino acids long. Trimming left V 5 bases short and J 0 bases short, with 14 bases between. The V gene's germline CDR1 is MNHNY and CDR2 SVGAGI (reference sequence). CDR3 protein: CASSGENGVAKNIQYF. DNA of the CDR3: TGTGCCAGCAGTGGGGAAAATGGGGTAGCCAAAAACATTCAGTACTTC.

This clone has at least ten counts. The same CDR3 is also encoded by other DNA sequences in this sample. J is TRBJ2-7 and V is TRBV11-2, with D perhaps given as TRBD1 or TRBD2 (5 bases each). Germline V CDR1 and CDR2: SGHAT, FQNNGV. V was cut by 4 bases and J by 0 bases, with 10 bases left in between. The CDR3 length is 14 residues. CDR3 in DNA: TGTGCCAGCAGCTCCCCGAGGGGCTCCTACGAGCAGTACTTC. Translation gives CASSSPRGSYEQYF.

V usage is TRBV19 and J usage is TRBJ1-5; TRBD1 is a possible D gene (6 bases). CDR1 and CDR2 from the germline V gene are LNHDA and SQIVND (reference sequence). The CDR3 length is 14 residues. V shed 5 bases and J shed 1 base, with 9 bases lying between them. The DNA of the CDR3 is TGTGCCAGTAGTGTAACAGGGAGCAATCAGCCCCAGCATTTT. Protein product: CASSVTGSNQPQHF.

This clone was recorded many times. V gene TRBV28 combines with J gene TRBJ1-4; D remains unclear. Between the trimmed V and J ends, which lost 7 bases and 3 bases, there was a span of 12 bases. CDR1 and CDR2 from the germline V gene are MDHEN and SYDVKM. The CDR3 is made up of 14 amino acids. Here the CDR3 reads CASMGTRPNEKLFF. The CDR3 nucleotides read TGTGCCAGCATGGGTACCAGGCCTAATGAAAAACTGTTTTTT.

The chain couples TRBV5-6 to TRBJ1-2; no firm D call. Trimming removed 6 bases from V and 4 bases from J, with 13 bases in between. There are 13 residues in the CDR3. The germline V gene has CDR1 SGHDT and CDR2 YYEEEE. CDR3 in DNA: TGTGCCAGCATGCTCGGGGTTAGCTATGGCTACACCTTC. Encoded protein: CASMLGVSYGYTF.